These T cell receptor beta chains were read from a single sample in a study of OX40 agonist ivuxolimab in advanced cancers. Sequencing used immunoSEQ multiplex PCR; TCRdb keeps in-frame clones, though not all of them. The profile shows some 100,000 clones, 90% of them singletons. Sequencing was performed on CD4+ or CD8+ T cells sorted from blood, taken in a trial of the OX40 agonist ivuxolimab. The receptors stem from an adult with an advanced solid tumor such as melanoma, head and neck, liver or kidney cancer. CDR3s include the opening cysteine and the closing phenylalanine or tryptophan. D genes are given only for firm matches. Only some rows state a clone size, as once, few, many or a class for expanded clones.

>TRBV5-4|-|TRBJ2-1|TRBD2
TGTGCCAGCAGCTTGGGTCGGGGCGGGAGGACGGATGAGCAGTTCTTC
CASSLGRGGRTDEQFF
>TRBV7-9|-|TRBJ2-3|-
TGTGCCAGCAGCTTATCGTCAGGAGATACGCAGTATTTT
CASSLSSGDTQYF
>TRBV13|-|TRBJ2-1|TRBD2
TGTGCCAGCAGCCTAATGGCTAGCGGGAGGGTAAGCTCCTACAATGAGCAGTTCTTC
CASSLMASGRVSSYNEQFF
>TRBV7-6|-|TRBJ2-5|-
TGTGCCAGCAGCTCACAGGGACCCCGAGGGGAGACCCAGTACTTC
CASSSQGPRGETQYF
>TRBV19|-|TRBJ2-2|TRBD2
TGTGCCAGTAGTATAGGTTTAGCGGGAGGAAATACCGGGGAGCTGTTTTTT
CASSIGLAGGNTGELFF
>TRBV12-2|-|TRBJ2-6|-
TGTGCAAGTCGCTTATTCCTGGAGGGGTCTGGGGCCAACGTCCTGACTTTC
CASRLFLEGSGANVLTF
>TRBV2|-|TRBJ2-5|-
TGTGCCAGCAGCAGGGACACAGGACCGATTGAGACCCAGTACTTC
CASSRDTGPIETQYF
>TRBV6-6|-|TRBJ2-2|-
TGTGCCAGCAGTTACCTTCAGGGTACCGGAACCGGGGAGCTGTTTTTT
CASSYLQGTGTGELFF
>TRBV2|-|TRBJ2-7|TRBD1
TGTGCCAGCAGGGGGACAGGGAGGTCCTACGAGCAGTACTTC
CASRGTGRSYEQYF
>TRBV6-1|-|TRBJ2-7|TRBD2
TGTGCCAGCTCGGGTAGCGGGAACTACGAGCAGTACTTC
CASSGSGNYEQYF
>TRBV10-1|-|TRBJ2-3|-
TGCGCCAGCAATGAAGTTGGGGGGACCGAGGCGGATACGCAGTATTTT
CASNEVGGTEADTQYF
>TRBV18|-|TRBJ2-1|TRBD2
TGTGCCAGCTCACCAGTGGCGGGAGATTCAGATGAGCAGTTCTTC
CASSPVAGDSDEQFF
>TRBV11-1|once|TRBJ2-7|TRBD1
TGTGCCAGCAGCTTACTGGGACAGGCGACCTACGAGCAGTACTTC
CASSLLGQATYEQYF
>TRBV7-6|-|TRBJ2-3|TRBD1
TGTGCCAGCAGCCGGGGACAGGGCACAGATACGCAGTATTTT
CASSRGQGTDTQYF
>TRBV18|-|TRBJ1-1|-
TGTGCCAGCTCACCGAGTGTTACTGAAGCTTTCTTT
CASSPSVTEAFF
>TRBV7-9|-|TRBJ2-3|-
TGTGCCAGCACCGGTGGGGCAGATACGCAGTATTTT
CASTGGADTQYF
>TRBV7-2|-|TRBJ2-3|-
TGTGCCAGCAGCTTAGTTTCGAGCACAGATACGCAGTATTTT
CASSLVSSTDTQYF
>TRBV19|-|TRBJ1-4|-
TGTGCCAGTAGTGGGGAAAAACTGTTTTTT
CASSGEKLFF
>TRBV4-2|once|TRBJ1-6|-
TGTGCCAGCAGCCAAGGGGGCAGGGGATACAAGAGCTCCTATAATTCACCCCTCCACTTT
CASSQGGRGYKSSYNSPLHF
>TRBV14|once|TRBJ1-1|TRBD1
TGTGCCAGCAGCAAACTGACAGGGGCGAACACTGAAGCTTTCTTT
CASSKLTGANTEAFF
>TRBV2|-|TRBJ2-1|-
TGTGCCAGCATCTCCAAGGAGCGAGCGTATTCCTACAATGAGCAGTTCTTC
CASISKERAYSYNEQFF
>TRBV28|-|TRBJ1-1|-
TGTGCCACCGCCGATCTTACGGACAAAGCTTTCTTT
CATADLTDKAFF
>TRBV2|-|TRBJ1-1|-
TGTGCCAGCACCCAGGGTGAGGGCACTGAAGCTTTCTTT
CASTQGEGTEAFF
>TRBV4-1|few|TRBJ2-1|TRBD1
TGCGCCAGCAGCCAAGATCTTAACCGGGACAGGTTTTCCAATGAGCAGTTCTTC
CASSQDLNRDRFSNEQFF
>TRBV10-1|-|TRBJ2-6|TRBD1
TGCGCCAACAAGCCACCGGGACAGGGGGTCGCTGGGGCCAACGTCCTGACTTTC
CANKPPGQGVAGANVLTF
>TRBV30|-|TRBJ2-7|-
TGTGCCTGGAGTACTCAACCCTGGAACGAGCAGTACTTC
CAWSTQPWNEQYF
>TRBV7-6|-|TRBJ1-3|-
TGTGCCAGCAGCTTAGGTGGATCTGGAAACACCATATATTTT
CASSLGGSGNTIYF